This TCR beta chain was profiled in a study of breast tumors, draining lymph nodes, adjacent tissues. Study conclusions and caveats: Findings are consistent with lymph node origin and intratumoral expansion of most tumor T cells. Compared with basal-like, luminal-like tumors shared significantly more repertoire with nontumor tissue.

Germline loops: CDR1 MRHNA, CDR2 SNTAGT. The CDR3 has 9 residues. TCRdb reprocessed the multiplex PCR reads with MiXCR, giving one entry per CDR3 protein. Of 140,000 or so distinct CDR3 sequences listed, 32% were seen once; the top ten hold under 2.5%. Breast cancer patients provided tissue from their axillary draining lymph nodes. For this clonotype: Its antigen is as yet unknown. One end of the junction is discordant with germline, which a read error may explain.

The source of this sequence is a female donor with breast cancer. Some clones in this sample may be carry-over from other donors' samples. The material sequenced was axillary lymph node tissue. This sequence joins TRBV6-4 and TRBJ1-4; D remains ambiguous. The CDR3 loop is CASSERPSF. CDR3 DNA: TGTGCCAGCAGTGAGCGCCCCAGTTTT.